Presented here are 17 T cell receptor beta chains from one specimen sequenced in a study of beta chain features in type 1 diabetes. All of the isolated RNA was reverse transcribed, so expressed TCRB transcripts were sequenced. Sequenced by immunoSEQ multiplex PCR; TCRdb stores in-frame clones only, minus some. The sample consists of 350,000 to 450,000 clones, about 14% of them appearing once. The sample was naive CD4+ T cells from blood. All receptors come from a young man in good health.

This clone came up a few times. J is TRBJ1-5 and V is TRBV27, with 10 bases fitting TRBD1. Trimming removed 5 bases from V and 0 bases from J; junction bases left unmatched: 10. Germline loops: CDR1 MNHEY, CDR2 SMNVEV (reference sequence). The CDR3 runs 18 residues. Here the CDR3 DNA reads TGTGCCAGCAGTCTGAGACAGGGGGCGGGGGATAGCAATCAGCCCCAGCATTTT. Amino acids: CASSLRQGAGDSNQPQHF.

This clone was picked up a small number of times. This chain joins TRBV9 and TRBJ2-1; 11 bases line up with TRBD2. Germline V gives CDR1 SGDLS, CDR2 YYNGEE. This CDR3 comprises 15 residues. The V and J ends lost 4 bases and 4 bases, in that order; junction bases with no gene match: 4. This CDR3 is CASSITSGSYNEQFF. CDR3 DNA sequence: TGTGCCAGCAGCATAACTAGCGGGAGTTACAATGAGCAGTTCTTC.

The V call is TRBV30, the J call TRBJ2-2; the D is unclear. This CDR3 region has 13 residues. V dropped 0 bases and J dropped 6 bases, with 8 bases sitting between them. The germline CDR1 and CDR2 sequences are GTSNPN and SVGIG (reference sequence). The DNA of the CDR3 is TGTGCCTGGAGTGTAATTGGGCCCGGGGAGCTGTTTTTT. It codes for CAWSVIGPGELFF.

Here the CDR3 DNA reads TGTGCCAGCAGCTTAGCCCCACAGGGGAACACTGAAGCTTTCTTT. It translates to CASSLAPQGNTEAFF. This chain connects TRBV7-6 to TRBJ1-1; D is possibly TRBD1 (6 bases). V was clipped by 0 bases and J by 1 base, with 9 bases between them. The CDR3 covers 15 residues. The V gene's germline CDR1 is SGHVS and CDR2 FNYEAQ.

Only a few counts were recorded for this clone. The rearrangement joins TRBV11-2 to TRBJ2-7; 7 positions agree with TRBD1. V lost 6 bases to trimming and J lost 2 bases; unmatched junction nucleotides: 4. The germline CDR1 and CDR2 sequences are SGHAT and FQNNGV. The CDR3 spans 13 residues. CDR3 loop: CASRRQGTYEQYF. Written as DNA, the CDR3 is TGTGCCAGCAGGCGACAGGGCACCTACGAGCAGTACTTC.

V is TRBV7-9 and J is TRBJ2-5; possibly TRBD2 for D (5 bases). This CDR3 has 15 amino acids. Germline values: CDR1 SEHNR, CDR2 FQNEAQ (reference sequence). V was clipped by 3 bases and J by 1 base, with 12 bases between them. As DNA, the CDR3 is TGTGCCAGCAGCTTTTGGGTCGGGATCCAAGAGACCCAGTACTTC. Translation: CASSFWVGIQETQYF.

This clone has a handful of counts. V and J are TRBV27 and TRBJ2-6; tentative D call: TRBD1 (6 bases). V dropped 6 bases and J dropped 0 bases, with 18 bases sitting between them. The CDR3 sequence is 18 residues long. CDR1 and CDR2 from the germline V gene are MNHEY and SMNVEV (reference sequence). The CDR3 DNA sequence: TGTGCCAGCAGCTCCGACAGGCCTCTAAGCTCTGGGGCCAACGTCCTGACTTTC. Protein: CASSSDRPLSSGANVLTF.

The chain joins TRBV11-2 to TRBJ1-1; D might be TRBD1 (5 bases). V was cut by 6 bases and J by 12 bases, with 20 bases left in between. Germline lookup yields CDR1 SGHAT and CDR2 FQNNGV. This CDR3 region has 13 residues. In nucleotides, the CDR3 is TGTGCCAGCAGGCCGAGTCCGGGGCACAAACCTTTCTTT. It codes for CASRPSPGHKPFF.

The rearrangement uses TRBV7-9 and TRBJ2-1, with D maybe TRBD2 (5 bases). Trimming pared 5 bases from V and 10 bases from J, leaving 9 bases between. Per germline, CDR1 SEHNR and CDR2 FQNEAQ (reference sequence). The length of the CDR3 is 11 residues. The CDR3 loop is CASSEGNEQFF. The DNA of the CDR3 is TGTGCCAGCAGCGAGGGTAACGAGCAGTTCTTC. The variable domain in full, completed from reference TRBV7-9 and TRBJ2-1, reads DTGVSQNPRHKITKRGQNVTFRCDPISEHNRLYWYRQTLGQGPEFLTYFQNEAQLEKSRLLSDRFSAERPKGSFSTLEIQRTEQGDSAMYLCASSEGNEQFFGPGTRLTVL.

This clone showed up just a few times. The chain couples TRBV4-3 to TRBJ2-7, with 8 bases matching TRBD1. Germline lookup yields CDR1 LGHNA and CDR2 YSLEER. J gave up 0 bases and V 3 bases, and 4 bases lay outside the gene matches. The CDR3 extends over 15 amino acids. CDR3 coding DNA: TGCGCCAGCAGCCAGACAGGGGCTAGCTCCTACGAGCAGTACTTC. It encodes CASSQTGASSYEQYF.

The chain carries TRBV7-3 and TRBJ2-3, with 10 bases aligning to TRBD2. The CDR3 runs 13 residues. The trim removed 8 bases at V and 3 bases at J, leaving 2 bases unmatched. Germline CDR1 and CDR2: SGHTA and FQGTGA. The CDR3 sequence is CASGAGGTDTQYF. In DNA form, the CDR3 reads TGTGCCAGCGGAGCGGGAGGGACAGATACGCAGTATTTT.

The V call is TRBV19, the J call TRBJ2-6; D unresolved. Germline loops: CDR1 LNHDA, CDR2 SQIVND (reference sequence). V lost 5 bases, J lost 0 bases, and 11 bases lay in between. CDR3 length: 16 amino acids. CDR3 bases: TGTGCCAGTAGTCCCCAGAGAATCTCTGGGGCCAACGTCCTGACTTTC. This codes for CASSPQRISGANVLTF.

Remarks on this clone: Other nucleotide sequences from this sample produce the same CDR3. The V and J genes are TRBV7-2 and TRBJ2-1, with 11 positions matching TRBD2. Per the germline V gene, CDR1 is SGHTA and CDR2 is FQGNSA. V lost 5 bases, J lost 4 bases, and 4 bases stayed unmatched. The CDR3 has 15 residues. Here the CDR3 DNA reads TGTGCCAGCAGCCCAGGGACTAGCGGTTACAATGAGCAGTTCTTC. Translation gives CASSPGTSGYNEQFF.

This clone was observed a few times. The rearrangement joins TRBV4-1 to TRBJ1-4; D is unclear. This CDR3 spans 13 amino acids. V lost 3 bases to trimming and J lost 0 bases, with 2 bases between them. Germline V gene lookup returns CDR1 MGHRA and CDR2 YSYEKL. CDR3 region: CASSHPTNEKLFF. CDR3 DNA sequence: TGCGCCAGCAGCCACCCAACTAATGAAAAACTGTTTTTT.

V is TRBV5-1 and J is TRBJ2-2, with 7 bases that match TRBD1. This CDR3 has 14 residues. The germline V gene encodes CDR1 SGHRS and CDR2 YFSETQ. V dropped 7 bases and J dropped 7; count of bases not matched to a gene: 10. CDR3 nucleotides: TGCGCCAGCCGCACCGGGACAGAGAACGGGGAGCTGTTTTTT. It yields the protein CASRTGTENGELFF.

This clone turned up a few times. The V and J genes are TRBV7-9 and TRBJ2-1; 9 nucleotides agree with TRBD2. The CDR3 sequence is 16 residues long. From germline, CDR1 is SEHNR and CDR2 FQNEAQ (reference sequence). The V segment lost 5 bases and the J segment 6 bases; nucleotides outside the gene matches: 11. Written as DNA, the CDR3 is TGTGCCAGCAGCCTCAATCTAGCGGGATCAGCCAATGAGCAGTTCTTC. It yields the protein CASSLNLAGSANEQFF.

V usage is TRBV13 and J usage is TRBJ1-1, with a weak D call TRBD1 (5 bases). This CDR3 region has 14 residues. Per germline, CDR1 PRHDT and CDR2 FYEKMQ (reference sequence). Trimming removed 6 bases at V and 1 base at J, with 12 bases between. CDR3 DNA: TGTGCCAGCAGGCCCTTACAGGCGAACACTGAAGCTTTCTTT. Protein product: CASRPLQANTEAFF.